Listed below are T cell receptor beta chains from one sample, sequenced in a study of CD8+ T cells in alopecia areata. Assay used: immunoSEQ multiplex PCR; TCRdb lists only in-frame clones, some missing. Of a few hundred thousand clones in the sample, more than 60% were seen once. The material was CD4+ T cells sorted from blood, obtained around week 44, from a patient treated with tofacitinib. The receptor set was obtained from a human donor with alopecia areata. The CDR3 runs from the conserved cysteine through the conserved F or W. The D gene is left open where the match is weak. For some rows the clone size is stated as once, few or many, or as a class when expanded; others skip it.

TRBJ2-5	TRBV7-2	-	-	TGTGCCAGCAGTCGAGTTAGCGGCTTACAAGAGACCCAGTACTTC	CASSRVSGLQETQYF
TRBJ1-1	TRBV29-1	-	-	TGCAGCACCAAAGGGGGGGACACTGAAGCTTTCTTT	CSTKGGDTEAFF
TRBJ1-1	TRBV29-1	-	-	TGCAGCGCTGGGGACATCATGAACACTGAAGCTTTCTTT	CSAGDIMNTEAFF
TRBJ2-1	TRBV14	-	-	TGTGCCAGCAGCCGAATAGGGGGTGAGCAGTTCTTC	CASSRIGGEQFF
TRBJ2-5	TRBV30	-	-	TGTGCCTGGAGTGTAGGAGAGACCCAGTACTTC	CAWSVGETQYF
TRBJ2-7	TRBV30	-	-	TGTGCCTGGAGTGGAGGGGCTAGCTCCTACGAGCAGTACTTC	CAWSGGASSYEQYF
TRBJ2-5	TRBV4-2	few	-	TGTGCCAGCAGCCAAGAAGAGACCCAGTACTTC	CASSQEETQYF
TRBJ1-4	TRBV30	once	-	TGTGCCTGGGGAACCGGGACATCGAATGAAAAACTGTTTTTT	CAWGTGTSNEKLFF
TRBJ2-5	TRBV5-1	-	TRBD1	TGCGCCAGCAGCTTAGGTCCGGACAGGGGCGGCGAGACCCAGTACTTC	CASSLGPDRGGETQYF
TRBJ2-2	TRBV2	few	-	TGTGCCAGCAGTGCAACCGGGGAGCTGTTTTTT	CASSATGELFF
TRBJ2-1	TRBV5-1	-	TRBD1	TGCGCCAGCAGCTTGGATGGTGGACAGGGTGAGGGTGTTGAGCAGTTCTTC	CASSLDGGQGEGVEQFF
TRBJ2-1	TRBV29-1	few	TRBD2	TGCAGCGTTGAGTCCCCTAGCGGGGGGGCAAATGAGCAGTTCTTC	CSVESPSGGANEQFF
TRBJ1-1	TRBV5-1	-	-	TGCGCCAGCAGCTTTGAGGGGAAGAACACTGAAGCTTTCTTT	CASSFEGKNTEAFF
TRBJ2-3	TRBV4-3	-	-	TGCGCCAGCAGCCAAGAGACGAGTAGCACAGATACGCAGTATTTT	CASSQETSSTDTQYF
TRBJ2-7	TRBV30	once	TRBD1	TGTGCCTGGAGTGCTACAGGGGACGAGCAGTACTTC	CAWSATGDEQYF
TRBJ2-3	TRBV7-3	-	TRBD2	TGTGCCAGCAGCCAAAGCCGGACTAGCGGGGTGGCAGATACGCAGTATTTT	CASSQSRTSGVADTQYF
TRBJ2-3	TRBV29-1	-	-	TGCAGCGTTGAAATCAGGTCGATTGGCACAGATACGCAGTATTTT	CSVEIRSIGTDTQYF
TRBJ2-7	TRBV6-1	-	-	TGTGCCATAACCCGCTCCTACGAGCAGTACTTC	CAITRSYEQYF
TRBJ2-3	TRBV29-1	few	TRBD1	TGCAGCGTTGTTTACGTGACAGGGATTTCCGATACGCAGTATTTT	CSVVYVTGISDTQYF
TRBJ1-1	TRBV4-3	-	-	TGCGCCAGCAGCCAAGTCCCAGGCACTGAAGCTTTCTTT	CASSQVPGTEAFF
TRBJ1-2	TRBV15	-	-	TGTGCCACCAGCAGAGATAAGGGAGTCGTTGGCTACACCTTC	CATSRDKGVVGYTF
TRBJ1-1	TRBV29-1	-	-	TGCACCGTGAAAACCCAGGGTTCGAACACTGAAGCTTTCTTT	CTVKTQGSNTEAFF
TRBJ1-1	TRBV30	-	TRBD1	TGTGCCTGGACTACTGGGACAGCACCAAGGGACACTGAAGCTTTCTTT	CAWTTGTAPRDTEAFF
TRBJ1-5	TRBV7-8	once	-	TGTGCCAGCAGCCCGGTCGGTCAGCCCCAGCATTTT	CASSPVGQPQHF